Here is one T cell receptor beta chain with its context. The antigen remains undetermined. The sample contains more than one DNA sequence encoding this CDR3. This sample is drawn from a study of shared clonotypes between healthy human individuals. Whole-study findings and limits: Lower generation probabilities were found for non-shared clonotypes than for those shared by all four donors.

Terminally differentiated effector memory CD45RA+ cells were excluded by CCR7 positive selection of CD45RO-negative cells. The donor population consisted of healthy HIV-negative adults with no recent acute infections or vaccinations. Germline V gene data show CDR1 as SGHRS and CDR2 as YFSETQ. V lost 0 bases and J 4 bases, leaving 13 bases between the germline ends. The CDR3 totals 15 residues. The sorted-subset replicate PCRs were given about 200 ng DNA, which is about 29,000 T cell genomes. Per the study methods: ImmunoSEQ only sent back junction sequences with no quality scores, so filtering was done differently. Sequenced by immunoSEQ multiplex PCR; TCRdb stores in-frame clones only, minus some. V and J calls plus clone size are reproduced from that table; the DNA served to infer D and trimming. Of around 600,000 clones detected, approximately 95% appear once; the ten largest clones hold over 0.1%.

The TCR sequence derives from a woman aged 25 to 45 in good health. The chain links TRBV5-1 to TRBJ1-2, with D unclear. The specimen was naive CD8+ T cells sorted from blood. The CDR3 spells CASSLDRGLSYGYTF. The CDR3, as DNA: TGCGCCAGCAGCTTGGACAGAGGGTTAAGCTATGGCTACACCTTC.